This is a list of T cell receptor beta chains from one sample in a study of blood T cell repertoires in COVID-19. This table comes from immunoSEQ multiplex PCR, and its TCRdb copy is limited to in-frame clones, with some not included. The sample consists of some 190,000 clones, about 80% of them appearing once. Sequencing was carried out using peripheral blood. These receptors were taken from a woman in her fifties or sixties with active or convalescent COVID-19. Each CDR3 is given with its conserved first and last residue. The order of the fields is V gene, J gene, CDR3 protein.

V: TRBV13; J: TRBJ1-2; CDR3: CASSLVSVRQGAYYGYTF
V: TRBV3-1/TRBV3-2; J: TRBJ2-3; CDR3: CASSQDGRGGPDTQYF
V: TRBV6-6; J: TRBJ1-2; CDR3: CASSRDTYGYTF
V: TRBV4-3; J: TRBJ2-1; CDR3: CASSQVSGGHNEQFF
V: TRBV30; J: TRBJ2-3; CDR3: CAWSVPLAAYTDTQYF
V: TRBV28; J: TRBJ2-2; CDR3: CASSWRGSNTGELFF
V: TRBV7-2; J: TRBJ2-1; CDR3: CASSLGASGNDEQFF
V: TRBV18; J: TRBJ2-7; CDR3: CASSPSTGGTYEQYF
V: TRBV6-1; J: TRBJ2-5; CDR3: CASSERGGWETQYF
V: TRBV3-1/TRBV3-2; J: TRBJ2-5; CDR3: CASNLGGGGETQYF
V: TRBV6-4; J: TRBJ2-1; CDR3: CASSEEAGGINEQFF
V: TRBV13; J: TRBJ2-7; CDR3: CASSSRQGGYEQYF
V: TRBV6-6; J: TRBJ1-1; CDR3: CASTMTRESTEAFF
V: TRBV30; J: TRBJ1-4; CDR3: CAWSAPRGQGVEKLFF
V: TRBV5-1; J: TRBJ1-6; CDR3: CASSLIAGNSPLHF
V: TRBV7-2; J: TRBJ2-7; CDR3: CASSSDRSSYEQYF
V: TRBV6-2/TRBV6-3; J: TRBJ2-4; CDR3: CASSYGRTIKNIQYF
V: TRBV6-2/TRBV6-3; J: TRBJ1-1; CDR3: CASGLTVNTEAFF
V: TRBV7-6; J: TRBJ2-5; CDR3: CASGRAKKETQYF
V: TRBV21-1; J: TRBJ1-2; CDR3: CASPTGGSSRDYGYTF
V: TRBV3-1/TRBV3-2; J: TRBJ1-2; CDR3: CASSLKTGEGYTF
V: TRBV28; J: TRBJ2-7; CDR3: CASSIGQAYEQYF
V: TRBV19; J: TRBJ2-7; CDR3: CASSIIAGQSYEQYF
V: TRBV7-2; J: TRBJ1-6; CDR3: CASSDRDTNSPLHF
V: TRBV14; J: TRBJ2-6; CDR3: CASSPQGAPLSGANVLTF
V: TRBV5-6; J: TRBJ1-3; CDR3: CASSYRTGRSGNTIYF
V: TRBV30; J: TRBJ2-3; CDR3: CAWSSLDTQYF
V: TRBV7-3; J: TRBJ1-6; CDR3: CASSLSGTGGGNSPLHF
V: TRBV7-2; J: TRBJ2-6; CDR3: CASSGASVPSGANVLTF
V: TRBV3-1/TRBV3-2; J: TRBJ2-3; CDR3: CASSQGGDSTDTQYF
V: TRBV29-1; J: TRBJ2-5; CDR3: CSVTSGQETQYF
V: TRBV28; J: TRBJ2-3; CDR3: CASSQASTDTQYF
V: TRBV6-5; J: TRBJ2-7; CDR3: CASWTDLAGGWEQYF
V: TRBV7-2; J: TRBJ2-7; CDR3: CASSTGGGFLTYEQYF
V: TRBV25-1; J: TRBJ2-7; CDR3: CASSEGQGSYEQYF
V: TRBV28; J: TRBJ2-7; CDR3: CASSFAGGEQYF
V: TRBV4-1; J: TRBJ1-2; CDR3: CASSQDRANYGYTF
V: TRBV24-1; J: TRBJ1-3; CDR3: CATSGISQGSGNTIYF
V: TRBV13; J: TRBJ2-3; CDR3: CASSSPAGRLDTQYF
V: TRBV9; J: TRBJ2-3; CDR3: CASRAGLAGKDTQYF
V: TRBV21-1; J: TRBJ1-5; CDR3: CASTLSDSSGTGAQPQHF
V: TRBV5-4; J: TRBJ1-3; CDR3: CASSLGGTGFSGNTIYF
V: TRBV19; J: TRBJ2-7; CDR3: CASCPGHTFSYEQYF